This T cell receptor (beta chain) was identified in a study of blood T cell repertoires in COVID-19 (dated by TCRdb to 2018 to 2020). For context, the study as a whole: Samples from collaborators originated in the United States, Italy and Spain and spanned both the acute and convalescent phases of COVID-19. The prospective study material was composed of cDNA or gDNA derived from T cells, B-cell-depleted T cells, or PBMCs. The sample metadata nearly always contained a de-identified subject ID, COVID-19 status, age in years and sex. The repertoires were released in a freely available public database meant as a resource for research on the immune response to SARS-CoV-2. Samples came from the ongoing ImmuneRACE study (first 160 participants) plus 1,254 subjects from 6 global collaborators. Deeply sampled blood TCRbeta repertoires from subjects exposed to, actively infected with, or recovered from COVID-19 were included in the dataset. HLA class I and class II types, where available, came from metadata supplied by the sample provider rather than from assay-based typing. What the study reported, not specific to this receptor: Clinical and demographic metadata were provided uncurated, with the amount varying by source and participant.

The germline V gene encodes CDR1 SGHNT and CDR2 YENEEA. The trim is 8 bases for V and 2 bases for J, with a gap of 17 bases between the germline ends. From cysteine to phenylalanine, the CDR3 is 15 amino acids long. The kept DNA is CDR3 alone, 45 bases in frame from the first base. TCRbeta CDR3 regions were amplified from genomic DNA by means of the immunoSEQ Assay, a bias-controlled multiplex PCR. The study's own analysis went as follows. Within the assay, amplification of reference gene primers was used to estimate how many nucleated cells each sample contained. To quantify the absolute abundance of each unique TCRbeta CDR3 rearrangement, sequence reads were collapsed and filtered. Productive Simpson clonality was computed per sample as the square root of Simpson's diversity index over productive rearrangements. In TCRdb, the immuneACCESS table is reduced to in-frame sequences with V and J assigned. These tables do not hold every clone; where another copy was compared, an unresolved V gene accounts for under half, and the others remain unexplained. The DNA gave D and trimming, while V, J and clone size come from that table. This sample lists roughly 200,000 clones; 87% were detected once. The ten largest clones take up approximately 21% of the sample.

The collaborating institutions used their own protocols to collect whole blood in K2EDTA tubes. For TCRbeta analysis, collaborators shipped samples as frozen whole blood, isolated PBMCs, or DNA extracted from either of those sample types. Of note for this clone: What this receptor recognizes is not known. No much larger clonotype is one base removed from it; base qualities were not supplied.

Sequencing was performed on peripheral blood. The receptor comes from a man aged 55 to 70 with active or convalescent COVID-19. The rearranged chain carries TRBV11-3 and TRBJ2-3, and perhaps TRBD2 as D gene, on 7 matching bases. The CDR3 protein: CASSWGGRSTDTQYF. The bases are TGTGCCAGCTCCTGGGGGGGGCGTTCCACAGATACGCAGTATTTT.